This entry is about one TCR beta chain. Antigen unknown. Authors of the study amplified TCR beta CDR3 regions from RNA transcripts. The TCR CDR3 was amplified in a first-round RT-PCR using the HTBI primer set. Each CDR3 protein is one row after TCRdb ran MiXCR on the multiplex PCR reads. Among roughly 500,000 distinct CDR3 sequences listed, over 35% were seen once. V gave up 0 bases and J gave up 10 bases, with 12 bases separating them. The CDR3 length is 14 residues. Per germline, CDR1 ENHRY and CDR2 SYGVKD. A patient was excluded if there was uncontrolled infection, other autoimmune disease, pregnancy or lactation. Thyroid ultrasound, orbital computed tomography, clinical symptoms, and serum thyroxine and TRAb underpinned diagnoses. This sample was included in a study of T cells in Graves' hyperthyroidism and ophthalmopathy. Study outcomes and limitations: Before onset, by a median of approximately 5.9 months, the model predicted ophthalmopathy.

This clonotype originated in an adult woman with Graves' disease, either hyperthyroidism or ophthalmopathy (not recorded which). Sequences were obtained from peripheral blood or thyroid tissue (not recorded which). V usage is TRBV10-3 and J usage is TRBJ1-4; D remains ambiguous. CDR3 protein: CAISESVQDGKLFF. DNA of the CDR3: TGTGCCATCAGTGAGTCGGTGCAGGACGGAAAACTGTTTTTT.